This T cell receptor beta chain was recovered during a study of T cells in Graves' hyperthyroidism and ophthalmopathy. This clonotype showed up just a few times. The investigators amplified TCR beta CDR3 regions from RNA transcripts. TCR CDR3 underwent first-round RT-PCR with the HTBI primer set. MiXCR, run by TCRdb on the multiplex PCR reads, gives a single entry per CDR3 protein. The table has 340,000 or so distinct CDR3 sequences, 15% to 20% seen once. Per germline, CDR1 LGHDT and CDR2 YNNKEL (reference sequence). The CDR3 is 16 residues long. Trimming removed 1 base from V and 1 base from J, with 11 bases in between.

The gene calls are TRBV3-1 and TRBJ2-4, with a tentative D call TRBD2 (6 bases). The TCR sequence derives from a woman aged 45-65 years with Graves' hyperthyroidism. Sequenced material: blood. The CDR3 region has the DNA TGTGCCAGCAGCCAAGGCCAGGGAGGTGCCAAAAACATTCAGTACTTC. This encodes CASSQGQGGAKNIQYF.